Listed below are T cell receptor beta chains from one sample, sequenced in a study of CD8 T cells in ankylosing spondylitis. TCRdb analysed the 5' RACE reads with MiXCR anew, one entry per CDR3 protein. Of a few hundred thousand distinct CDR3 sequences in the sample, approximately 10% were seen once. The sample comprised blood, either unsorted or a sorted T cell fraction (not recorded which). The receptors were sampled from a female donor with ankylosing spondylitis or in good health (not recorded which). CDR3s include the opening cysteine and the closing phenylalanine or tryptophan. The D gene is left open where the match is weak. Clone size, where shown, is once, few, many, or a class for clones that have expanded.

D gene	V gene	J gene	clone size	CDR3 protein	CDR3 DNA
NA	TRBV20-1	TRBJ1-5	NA	CSARTVNQPQHF	TGCAGTGCTAGGACCGTCAATCAGCCCCAGCATTTT
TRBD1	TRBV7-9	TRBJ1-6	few	CASSPPGQGTYSPLHF	TGTGCCAGCAGCCCGCCGGGACAGGGGACGTATTCACCCCTCCACTTT
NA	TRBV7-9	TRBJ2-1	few	CAISSGDRANEQFF	TGTGCCATTAGTAGCGGGGACAGGGCCAATGAGCAGTTCTTC
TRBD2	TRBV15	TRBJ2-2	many	CATSSVAGGRTGELFF	TGTGCCACCAGTAGCGTAGCGGGGGGTCGTACCGGGGAGCTGTTTTTT
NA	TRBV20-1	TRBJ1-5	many	CSAKGGPQPQHF	TGCAGTGCTAAAGGGGGGCCTCAGCCCCAGCATTTT
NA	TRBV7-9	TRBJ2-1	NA	CASPGGDEQFF	TGTGCCAGCCCCGGGGGCGATGAGCAGTTCTTC
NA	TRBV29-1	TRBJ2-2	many	CSVYGYFTGELFF	TGCAGCGTTTATGGCTACTTCACCGGGGAGCTGTTTTTT
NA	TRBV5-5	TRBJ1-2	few	CASRIESQDTYTF	TGTGCCAGCAGAATAGAGAGCCAGGACACCTACACCTTC
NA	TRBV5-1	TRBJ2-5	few	CASNEGVGETQYF	TGCGCCAGCAATGAGGGAGTCGGAGAGACCCAGTACTTC
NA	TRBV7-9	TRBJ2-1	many	CASSLGTFSYNEQFF	TGTGCCAGCAGCTTGGGGACGTTCTCCTACAATGAGCAGTTCTTC
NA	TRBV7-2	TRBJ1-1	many	CASWPLGSTEAFF	TGTGCCAGCTGGCCGCTCGGGAGCACTGAAGCTTTCTTT
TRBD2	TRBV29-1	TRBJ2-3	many	CSVLKAGGTDTQYF	TGCAGCGTTCTCAAAGCGGGGGGCACAGATACGCAGTATTTT
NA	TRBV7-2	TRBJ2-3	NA	CASSLESGVADTQYF	TGTGCCAGCAGCTTAGAGTCAGGGGTAGCAGATACGCAGTATTTT
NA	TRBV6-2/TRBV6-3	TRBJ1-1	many	CASSTMVTSEAFF	TGTGCCAGCAGTACAATGGTCACTTCTGAAGCTTTCTTT
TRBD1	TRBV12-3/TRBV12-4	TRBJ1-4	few	CASSDMTGQINEKLFF	TGTGCCAGCAGTGACATGACGGGACAGATTAATGAAAAACTGTTTTTT
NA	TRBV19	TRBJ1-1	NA	CASNPGRLNTEAFF	TGTGCCAGTAATCCGGGACGGTTGAACACTGAAGCTTTCTTT
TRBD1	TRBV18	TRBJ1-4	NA	CASSTRQGSPTNEKLFF	TGTGCCAGCTCGACGAGACAGGGATCGCCGACTAATGAAAAACTGTTTTTT
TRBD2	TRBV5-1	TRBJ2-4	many	CASSAGTNKNIQYF	TGCGCCAGCAGCGCCGGGACTAACAAAAACATTCAGTACTTC
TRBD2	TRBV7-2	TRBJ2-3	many	CASSLLAGFTDTQYF	TGTGCCAGCAGCTTACTAGCGGGGTTCACAGATACGCAGTATTTT
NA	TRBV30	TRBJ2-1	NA	CAWMWAPYNEQFF	TGTGCCTGGATGTGGGCACCGTACAATGAGCAGTTCTTC
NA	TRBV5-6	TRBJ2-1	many	CASSFGVGEQFF	TGTGCCAGCAGCTTCGGTGTCGGTGAGCAGTTCTTC
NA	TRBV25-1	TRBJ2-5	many	CASSGWTEETQYF	TGTGCCAGCAGTGGGTGGACAGAAGAGACCCAGTACTTC